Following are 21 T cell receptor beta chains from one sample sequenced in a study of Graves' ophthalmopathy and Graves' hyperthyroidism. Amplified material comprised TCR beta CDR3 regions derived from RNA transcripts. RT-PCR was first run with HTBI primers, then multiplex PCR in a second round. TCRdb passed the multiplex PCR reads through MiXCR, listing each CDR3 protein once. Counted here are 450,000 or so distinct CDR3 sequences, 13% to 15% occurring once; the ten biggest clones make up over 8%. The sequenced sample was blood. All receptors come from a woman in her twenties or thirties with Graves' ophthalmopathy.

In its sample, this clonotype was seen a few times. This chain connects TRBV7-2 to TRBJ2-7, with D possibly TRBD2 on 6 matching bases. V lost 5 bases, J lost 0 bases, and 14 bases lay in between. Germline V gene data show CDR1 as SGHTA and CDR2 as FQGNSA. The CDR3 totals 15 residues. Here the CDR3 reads CASSRRDSHSYEQYF. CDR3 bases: TGTGCCAGCAGCCGCCGGGACTCACACTCCTACGAGCAGTACTTC.

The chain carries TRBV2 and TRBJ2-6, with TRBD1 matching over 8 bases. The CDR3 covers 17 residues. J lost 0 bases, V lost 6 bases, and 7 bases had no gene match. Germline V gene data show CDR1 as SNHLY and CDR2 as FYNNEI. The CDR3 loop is CASSRDRSSSGANVLTF. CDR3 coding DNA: TGTGCCAGCAGCCGGGACAGGTCCTCCTCTGGGGCCAACGTCCTGACTTTC.

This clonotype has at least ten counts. CDR3: CASSLQGQKETQYF. DNA of the CDR3: TGCGCCAGCAGCTTGCAGGGACAGAAAGAGACCCAGTACTTC. The rearrangement joins TRBV5-1 to TRBJ2-5; 7 positions match TRBD1. The CDR3 totals 14 residues. The V segment lost 1 base and the J segment 3 bases; nucleotides outside the gene matches: 3. Germline V CDR1 and CDR2: SGHRS, YFSETQ.

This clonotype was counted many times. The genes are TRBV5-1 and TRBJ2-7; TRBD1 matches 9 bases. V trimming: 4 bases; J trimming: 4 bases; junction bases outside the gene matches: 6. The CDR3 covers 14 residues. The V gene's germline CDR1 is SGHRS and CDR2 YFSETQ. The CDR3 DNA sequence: TGCGCCAGCAGCCACCGACAGGGGGAATACGAGCAGTACTTC. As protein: CASSHRQGEYEQYF.

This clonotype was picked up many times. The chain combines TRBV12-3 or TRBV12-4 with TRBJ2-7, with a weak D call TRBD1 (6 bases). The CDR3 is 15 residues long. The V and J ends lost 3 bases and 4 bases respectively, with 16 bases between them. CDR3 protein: CASSFRADRIYEQYF. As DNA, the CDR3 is TGTGCCAGCAGTTTCCGGGCAGACAGGATATACGAGCAGTACTTC.

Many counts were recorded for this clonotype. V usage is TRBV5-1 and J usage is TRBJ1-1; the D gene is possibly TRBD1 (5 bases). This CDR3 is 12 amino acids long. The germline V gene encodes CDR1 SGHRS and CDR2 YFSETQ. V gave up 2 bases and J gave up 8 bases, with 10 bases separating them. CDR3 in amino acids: CASSFSAGEAFF. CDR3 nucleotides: TGCGCCAGCAGCTTTAGTGCAGGGGAAGCTTTCTTT.

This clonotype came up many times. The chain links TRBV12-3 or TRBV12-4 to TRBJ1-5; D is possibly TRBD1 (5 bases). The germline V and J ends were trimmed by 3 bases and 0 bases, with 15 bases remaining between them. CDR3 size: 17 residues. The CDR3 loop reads CASSFIGTQYSNQPQHF. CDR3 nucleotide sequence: TGTGCCAGCAGTTTCATCGGGACGCAGTATAGCAATCAGCCCCAGCATTTT.

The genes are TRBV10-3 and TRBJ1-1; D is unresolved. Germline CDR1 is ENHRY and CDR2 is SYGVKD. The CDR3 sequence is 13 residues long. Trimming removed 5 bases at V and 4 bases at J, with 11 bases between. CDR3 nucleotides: TGTGCCATCAGTTACCGGACGGGCACTGAAGCTTTCTTT. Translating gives CAISYRTGTEAFF.

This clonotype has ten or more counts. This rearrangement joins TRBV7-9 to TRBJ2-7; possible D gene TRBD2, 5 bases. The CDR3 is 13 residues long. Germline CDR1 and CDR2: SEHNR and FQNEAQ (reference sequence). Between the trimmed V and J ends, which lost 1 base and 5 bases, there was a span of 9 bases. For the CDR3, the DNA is TGTGCCAGCAGCTTAGGTTCCGGGGACGAGCAGTACTTC. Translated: CASSLGSGDEQYF.

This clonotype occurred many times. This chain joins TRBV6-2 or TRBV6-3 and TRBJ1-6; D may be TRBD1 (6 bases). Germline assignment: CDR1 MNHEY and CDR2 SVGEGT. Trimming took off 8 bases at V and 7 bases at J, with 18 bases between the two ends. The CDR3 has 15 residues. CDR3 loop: CASAPGTRGNSPLHF. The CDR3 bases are TGTGCCAGCGCCCCGGGGACAAGGGGAAATTCACCCCTCCACTTT.

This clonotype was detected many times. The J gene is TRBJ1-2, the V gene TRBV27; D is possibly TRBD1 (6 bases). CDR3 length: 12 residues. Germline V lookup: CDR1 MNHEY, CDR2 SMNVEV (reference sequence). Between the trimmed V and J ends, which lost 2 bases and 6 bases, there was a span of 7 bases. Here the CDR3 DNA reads TGTGCCAGCAGTTTACAGGGGAATGGCTACACCTTC. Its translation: CASSLQGNGYTF.

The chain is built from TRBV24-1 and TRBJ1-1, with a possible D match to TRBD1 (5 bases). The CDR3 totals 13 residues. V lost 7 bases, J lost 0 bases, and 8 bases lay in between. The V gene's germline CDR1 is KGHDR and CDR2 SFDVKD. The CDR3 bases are TGTGCCACCAGGCGGGGGTTGAACACTGAAGCTTTCTTT. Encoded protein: CATRRGLNTEAFF.

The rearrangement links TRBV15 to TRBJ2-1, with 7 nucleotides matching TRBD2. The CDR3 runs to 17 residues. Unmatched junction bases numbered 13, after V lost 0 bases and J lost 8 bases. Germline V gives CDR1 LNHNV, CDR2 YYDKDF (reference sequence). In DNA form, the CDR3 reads TGTGCCACCAGCAGAGACGCGAAGGTAGCGGGTGGGGATGAGCAGTTCTTC. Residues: CATSRDAKVAGGDEQFF.

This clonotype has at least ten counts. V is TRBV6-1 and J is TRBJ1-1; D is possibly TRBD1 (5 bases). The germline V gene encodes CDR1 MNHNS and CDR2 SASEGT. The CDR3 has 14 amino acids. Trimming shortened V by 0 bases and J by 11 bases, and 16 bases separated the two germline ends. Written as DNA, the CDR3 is TGTGCCAGCAGTGAAGCGGGGGGTCCTTTGGGGGCTTTCTTT. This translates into CASSEAGGPLGAFF.

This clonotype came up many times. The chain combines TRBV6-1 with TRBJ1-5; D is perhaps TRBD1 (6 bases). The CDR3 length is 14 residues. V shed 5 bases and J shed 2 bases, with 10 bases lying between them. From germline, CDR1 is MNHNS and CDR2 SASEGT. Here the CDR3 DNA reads TGTGCCAGCAGTAGGGGGGATGGCAATCAGCCCCAGCATTTT. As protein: CASSRGDGNQPQHF.

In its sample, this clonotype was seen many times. The CDR3 DNA is TGTGCCAGCAGCCCGGGACAGGGGATCGGCGAGCAGTACTTC. Translating it yields CASSPGQGIGEQYF. The chain couples TRBV7-2 to TRBJ2-7; 10 bases agree with TRBD1. The trim removed 5 bases at V and 6 bases at J, leaving 7 bases unmatched. The CDR3 length is 14 residues. Per germline, CDR1 SGHTA and CDR2 FQGNSA.

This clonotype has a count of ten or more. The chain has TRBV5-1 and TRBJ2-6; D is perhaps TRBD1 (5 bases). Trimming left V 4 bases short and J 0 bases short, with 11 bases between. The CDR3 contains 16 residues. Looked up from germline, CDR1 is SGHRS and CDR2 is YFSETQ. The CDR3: CASSPRQLSGANVLTF. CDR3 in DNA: TGCGCCAGCAGCCCCAGACAGCTCTCTGGGGCCAACGTCCTGACTTTC.

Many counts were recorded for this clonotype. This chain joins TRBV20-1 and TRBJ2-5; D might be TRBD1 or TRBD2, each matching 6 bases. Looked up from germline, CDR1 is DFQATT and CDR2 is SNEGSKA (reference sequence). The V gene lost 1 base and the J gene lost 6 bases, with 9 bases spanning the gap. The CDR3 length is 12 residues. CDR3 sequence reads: CSARVRGQTQYF. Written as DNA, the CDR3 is TGCAGTGCTAGAGTTCGGGGGCAGACCCAGTACTTC.

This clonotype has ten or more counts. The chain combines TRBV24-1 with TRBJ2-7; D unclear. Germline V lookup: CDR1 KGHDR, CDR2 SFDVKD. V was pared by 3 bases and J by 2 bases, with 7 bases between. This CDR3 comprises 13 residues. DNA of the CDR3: TGTGCCACCAGTGATACAGCCACCTACGAGCAGTACTTC. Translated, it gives CATSDTATYEQYF.

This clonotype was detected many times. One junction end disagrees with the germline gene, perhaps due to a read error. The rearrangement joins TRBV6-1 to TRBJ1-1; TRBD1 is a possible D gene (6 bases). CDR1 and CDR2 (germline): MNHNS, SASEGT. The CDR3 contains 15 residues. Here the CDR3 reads CASSKPRTVNTEAFF. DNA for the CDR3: TGTGCCAGCAGTAAACCCCGGACAGTAAACACTGAGGCTTTCTTT.

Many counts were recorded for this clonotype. CDR3 sequence: CSARDGRVAQETQYF. CDR3 DNA sequence: TGCAGTGCTAGAGACGGCCGTGTGGCCCAAGAGACCCAGTACTTC. V gene TRBV20-1 combines with J gene TRBJ2-5; D call uncertain. The germline V gene encodes CDR1 DFQATT and CDR2 SNEGSKA (reference sequence). V was shortened by 0 bases and J by 1 base, with 12 bases between the two germline ends. There are 15 residues in the CDR3.